A selection of T cell receptor beta chains follows, all from one sample in a study of T cell repertoires in cytomegalovirus infection. The antigens of these receptors remain unknown. TCRdb analysed the reads with MiXCR anew, one entry per CDR3 protein. The sample contains about 900,000 distinct CDR3 sequences, around 31% of which appear only once. The sample in question was cultured CD8+ T cells from PBMCs, obtained from culture after CMV antigen stimulation. Receptor source: a human donor in good health (CMV status not recorded). Some clones in this sample may be carry-over from other donors' samples. CDR3s include the opening cysteine and the closing phenylalanine or tryptophan. A D gene is named only where the DNA matches it firmly. Rows give clone size only sometimes, using once, few, many, or a class for an expanded clone.

TRBV7-2,15,.,TRBJ1-5,many,TGTGCCAGCAGCTTAGGGGTAGGGCCCAATCAGCCCCAGCATTTT,CASSLGVGPNQPQHF
TRBV7-2,16,.,TRBJ2-5,many,TGTGCCAGCAGCATGGGGCCCTTCCCCTTCTCAGAGACCCAGTACTTC,CASSMGPFPFSETQYF
TRBV12-3/TRBV12-4,14,.,TRBJ1-2,few,TGTGCCAGCAGTTTCAGCGGGGGTGCTGCTGGCTACACCTTC,CASSFSGGAAGYTF
TRBV20-1,11,.,TRBJ2-7,.,TGCAGTGCTATGTGGTCCTACGAGCAGTACTTC,CSAMWSYEQYF
TRBV6-2/TRBV6-3,15,.,TRBJ1-2,few,TGTGCCAGCAGTTACTGGAGGTCGAGGTGGAATGGCTACACCTTC,CASSYWRSRWNGYTF
TRBV28,14,TRBD1,TRBJ2-1,few,TGTGCCAGCAAAGCCGGGACAGGGGGCCATGAGCAGTTCTTC,CASKAGTGGHEQFF
TRBV27,14,TRBD1,TRBJ1-5,few,TGTGCCAGCAGTACAACAGGGGCGAATCAGCCCCAGCATTTT,CASSTTGANQPQHF
TRBV28,15,TRBD2,TRBJ2-3,few,TGTGCCAGCAGGCTCGGGACTAGCCGCACAGATACGCAGTATTTT,CASRLGTSRTDTQYF
TRBV7-8,17,TRBD1,TRBJ1-1,many,TGTGCCAGCAGCTACCAAACCCGATCCGGGACAGACACTGAAGCTTTCTTT,CASSYQTRSGTDTEAFF
TRBV6-6,12,.,TRBJ2-2,.,TGTGCCATCCTTAGGGTGACCGGGGAGCTGTTTTTT,CAILRVTGELFF
TRBV19,13,.,TRBJ2-7,.,TGTGCCAGTAGCCCGACCAGGGGAAACGAGCAGTACTTC,CASSPTRGNEQYF
TRBV7-8,13,.,TRBJ2-1,many,TGTGCCAGCAGCCCCGACTGGCTGCGTGAGCAGTTCTTC,CASSPDWLREQFF
TRBV27,16,.,TRBJ2-7,.,TGTGCCAGCGCGTATGCCCTACGGACAGTTTCCTACGAGCAGTACTTC,CASAYALRTVSYEQYF
TRBV11-2,13,.,TRBJ1-6,few,TGTGCCAGCAGCTGGGGTAATAATTCACCCCTCCACTTT,CASSWGNNSPLHF
TRBV7-6,16,TRBD1,TRBJ2-2,few,TGTGCCAGCAGCTCCCCCAGGGGGCTGGACACCGGGGAGCTGTTTTTT,CASSSPRGLDTGELFF
TRBV29-1,13,TRBD1,TRBJ2-1,.,TGCAGCGTCTTACAGGGGACAAACAATGAGCAGTTCTTC,CSVLQGTNNEQFF
TRBV6-5,12,.,TRBJ2-7,few,TGTGCCAGCTCTGAGGGGCTGGCCGAGCAGTACTTC,CASSEGLAEQYF
TRBV4-1,15,.,TRBJ1-5,.,TGCGCCAGCAGCCCGGGGGGGGGCCAGGATCAGCCCCAGCATTTT,CASSPGGGQDQPQHF
TRBV7-8,15,.,TRBJ2-2,many,TGTGCCAGCACCCCTCCGGGGCCGAACACCGGGGAGCTGTTTTTT,CASTPPGPNTGELFF
TRBV4-3,18,TRBD1,TRBJ2-1,.,TGCGCCAGCAGCCAAGATCCCGGGACAGGGGGCACTAGAAATGAGCAGTTCTTC,CASSQDPGTGGTRNEQFF
TRBV7-4,11,.,TRBJ1-1,few,TGTGCTTTATGGGTCGGATTTGAAGCTTTCTTT,CALWVGFEAFF
TRBV4-2,15,.,TRBJ1-2,.,TGTGCCAGCAGCCAAGAGCGGGGAGATTGGTATGGCTACACCTTC,CASSQERGDWYGYTF
TRBV12-3/TRBV12-4,18,TRBD2,TRBJ2-5,.,TGTGCCAGCAGTTCCCAGACTAGCGGGGGAGAGTACCAAGAGACCCAGTACTTC,CASSSQTSGGEYQETQYF
TRBV4-1,16,.,TRBJ2-6,many,TGCGCCAGCAGCCATGCCGCCAGCTCTGGGGCCAACGTCCTGACTTTC,CASSHAASSGANVLTF
TRBV6-8,13,.,TRBJ1-5,.,TGTGCCAGCAGTCCGCGGACAGTTCAGCCCCAGCATTTT,CASSPRTVQPQHF
TRBV7-9,13,.,TRBJ1-4,.,TGTGCCAGCACCCCCCGGACTAATGAAAAACTGTTTTTT,CASTPRTNEKLFF
TRBV7-9,12,.,TRBJ1-2,few,TGTGCCAGCAGCGGTCAGGTCTATGGCTACACCTTC,CASSGQVYGYTF
TRBV12-3/TRBV12-4,12,.,TRBJ1-1,few,TGTGCCACCACTTTATTACGGGGCGAAGCTTTCTTT,CATTLLRGEAFF
TRBV7-6,17,.,TRBJ2-7,few,TGTGCCAGCAGCCCAACCTACGGGGGGACAACTTCCTACGAGCAGTACTTC,CASSPTYGGTTSYEQYF
TRBV5-4,15,.,TRBJ2-5,.,TGTGCCAGCAACCCGACATGGAGCGGACAAGAGACCCAGTACTTC,CASNPTWSGQETQYF
TRBV5-1,15,.,TRBJ2-3,.,TGCGCCAGCAGCGGGATCGGCGGGGGCACAGATACGCAGTATTTT,CASSGIGGGTDTQYF
TRBV7-2,16,.,TRBJ1-5,many,TGTGCCAGCAGCCGTACAAACTCAGGGTTTTATCAGCCCCAGCATTTT,CASSRTNSGFYQPQHF
TRBV12-3/TRBV12-4,15,.,TRBJ1-1,.,TGTGCCAGCAGTTTGAGTCTGGCAGGCCGAACTGAAGCTTTCTTT,CASSLSLAGRTEAFF
TRBV7-7,16,TRBD2,TRBJ2-1,many,TGTGCTAGCAGCTCCGAGCTAGCGGGGGGGCGCGATGAGCAGTTCTTC,CASSSELAGGRDEQFF
TRBV6-5,13,.,TRBJ2-5,few,TGTGCCAGCAGTTACGTCGAATCGGAGACCCAGTACTTC,CASSYVESETQYF
TRBV7-8,19,.,TRBJ2-5,many,TGTGCCAGCAGACAAACGCCCGAGACGAGGGGGTTCTTTGGGGAGACCCAGTACTTC,CASRQTPETRGFFGETQYF
TRBV9,14,.,TRBJ2-7,.,TGTGCCAGCAGTCTGACAGGAGTCTCCTACGAGCAGTACTTC,CASSLTGVSYEQYF
TRBV19,15,.,TRBJ2-1,few,TGTGCCAGTAGTATAGGGCTCAACCTCCACAATGAGCAGTTCTTC,CASSIGLNLHNEQFF
TRBV27,13,.,TRBJ1-1,few,TGTGCCAGCAGTTTATCGGATGGACTTGAAGCTTTCTTT,CASSLSDGLEAFF
TRBV7-6,15,.,TRBJ1-6,few,TGTGCCAGCAGCTTAGAGGAGCTTAGGGGTTCACCCCTCCACTTT,CASSLEELRGSPLHF
TRBV6-2/TRBV6-3,14,.,TRBJ1-1,.,TGTGCCAGCAGTTATGGACAGTTTTTGGACGAAGCTTTCTTT,CASSYGQFLDEAFF
TRBV6-5,16,.,TRBJ2-2,few,TGTGCCAGCATCAGTTTTGCAGCAACGAACACCGGGGAGCTGTTTTTT,CASISFAATNTGELFF
TRBV7-9,14,.,TRBJ1-1,.,TGTGCCAGCAGCTTAGGGCCTCTGGGCTCTGGAGCTTTCTTT,CASSLGPLGSGAFF
TRBV7-2,14,.,TRBJ1-5,.,TGTGCCAGCAGCTTAAACAGGATCAATCAGCCCCAGCATTTT,CASSLNRINQPQHF
TRBV19,16,.,TRBJ1-5,.,TGTGCCAGTAGTATAGGAGGGGACTATAGCAATCAGCCCCAGCATTTT,CASSIGGDYSNQPQHF
TRBV7-2,15,TRBD2,TRBJ2-5,many,TGTGCCAGCAGCTTTGATAGCGGGGGGGTGGAGACCCAGTACTTC,CASSFDSGGVETQYF
TRBV9,15,.,TRBJ1-1,.,TGTGCCAGCAGCGTATTGGGGTTTATGAACACTGAAGCTTTCTTT,CASSVLGFMNTEAFF
TRBV15,15,.,TRBJ1-2,once,TGTGCCACCAGCGACGGACACGTAAGGGCCTATGGCTACACCTTC,CATSDGHVRAYGYTF